This TCR beta chain was sequenced in a study of shared clonotypes between healthy human individuals. Original handling: With immunoSEQ giving junction-only sequences and no quality scores, filtering differed. The data were produced by immunoSEQ multiplex PCR, yet TCRdb's version contains in-frame clones alone and is incomplete. V, J and clone size were drawn from that table, and D and trimming were deduced from the DNA. Seen here are some 1.5 million clones, 96% observed once, and the top ten hold approximately 1.1%. Healthy adults negative for HIV, lacking recent acute infections or vaccinations, served as donors. V lost 4 bases and J lost 1; bases outside the gene matches: 6. CDR1 SGHTA and CDR2 FQGNSA come from the germline V gene. The CDR3 is made up of 16 amino acids.

The sequencing sample was made of naive CD4+ T cells sorted from blood. Regarding subset: CD45RA+ positively selected. This receptor was taken from a man aged 30 to 39 in good health. The chain combines TRBV7-2 with TRBJ2-2; 7 positions agree with TRBD2. The CDR3 reads CASSSPSGQNTGELFF. The CDR3 region has the DNA TGTGCCAGCAGCTCGCCTAGCGGACAGAACACCGGGGAGCTGTTTTTT.